The 12 T cell receptor beta chains below were found in one sample sequenced in a study of metastatic and nonmetastatic thyroid tumors. The entire patient cohort was treatment-naive prior to thyroid surgery. TCRdb used MiXCR to call clones anew from the PCR reads. The table shows 30,000 or so clones, with 6% to 9.5% occurring only once. The specimen was blood. These receptor sequences come from a female donor with papillary thyroid cancer or a benign thyroid nodule (not recorded which). Some clones in this sample may be carry-over from other donors' samples.

This clone was seen repeatedly, ten times or more. The V call is TRBV28, the J call TRBJ2-2; D might be TRBD1 (6 bases). This CDR3 spans 20 amino acids. Germline V gene data show CDR1 as MDHEN and CDR2 as SYDVKM. With 5 bases removed from V and 0 bases from J, the gap between germline ends came to 25 bases. The CDR3 spells CASSPTPYQTRGPNTGELFF. For the CDR3, the DNA is TGTGCCAGCAGTCCCACCCCCTATCAAACCAGGGGACCGAACACCGGGGAGCTGTTTTTT.

The sample holds many counts of this clone. This rearrangement joins TRBV20-1 to TRBJ2-7; tentatively, D is TRBD2 (6 bases). The V gene lost 1 base and the J gene lost 0 bases, with 13 bases spanning the gap. The length of the CDR3 is 15 residues. Looked up from germline, CDR1 is DFQATT and CDR2 is SNEGSKA (reference sequence). The CDR3 loop reads CSARAGVGDSYEQYF. As DNA, the CDR3 is TGCAGTGCTAGAGCGGGAGTAGGGGACTCCTACGAGCAGTACTTC.

This clone was seen many times. At the DNA level, this CDR3 is encoded by other sequences in the same sample as well. V is TRBV3-1 and J is TRBJ2-1, with D possibly being TRBD1 or TRBD2 (6 bases each). Germline V lookup: CDR1 LGHDT, CDR2 YNNKEL (reference sequence). The CDR3 loop spans 16 amino acids. Trimming left V 0 bases short and J 0 bases short, with 9 bases between. CDR3 in DNA: TGTGCCAGCAGCCAAGAAGGGGGACTCTCCTACAATGAGCAGTTCTTC. This encodes CASSQEGGLSYNEQFF.

This clone has a count of ten or more. This chain links TRBV20-1 with TRBJ2-3; 10 positions agree with TRBD2. Per germline, CDR1 DFQATT and CDR2 SNEGSKA (reference sequence). The V and J ends lost 7 bases and 4 bases, in that order; junction bases with no gene match: 14. The CDR3 consists of 16 residues. CDR3 DNA sequence: TGCAGTGTCCGATCCCGTTTAAGCGGGGGGGCAGATACGCAGTATTTT. Translating it yields CSVRSRLSGGADTQYF.

This clone was observed a handful of times. The chain couples TRBV6-1 to TRBJ2-5; D unclear. The CDR3 runs to 13 residues. V was pared by 6 bases and J by 1 base, with 9 bases between. The germline V gene has CDR1 MNHNS and CDR2 SASEGT. The CDR3, as DNA: TGTGCCAGCAGCCATCGACCCCAAGAGACCCAGTACTTC. Translation gives CASSHRPQETQYF.

This clone was recorded at least ten times. The chain combines TRBV6-1 with TRBJ1-6; TRBD1 might be the D (6 bases). Germline CDR1 is MNHNS and CDR2 is SASEGT. V lost 5 bases to trimming and J lost 10 bases, with 12 bases between them. The CDR3 length is 13 residues. The CDR3 DNA reads as TGTGCCAGCAGTCCCAGACAGGAGTCACCCCTCCACTTT. Protein sequence: CASSPRQESPLHF.

This clone was seen ten or more times. In nucleotides, the CDR3 is TGTGCCAGCAGCGTAAGTGGCGGGCGGATGAACACTGAAGCTTTCTTT. Translating gives CASSVSGGRMNTEAFF. The gene calls are TRBV9 and TRBJ1-1; D gene ambiguous. Deletions cut 1 base from V and 0 bases from J, with 13 bases between. Germline-derived CDR1 and CDR2 are SGDLS and YYNGEE. This CDR3 comprises 16 residues.

This clone has ten or more counts. The CDR3 is CASTFLGVYGYTF. Here the CDR3 DNA reads TGTGCCAGCACCTTCCTCGGTGTCTATGGCTACACCTTC. The V gene is TRBV12-3 or TRBV12-4, the J gene TRBJ1-2; D is uncertain. The CDR3 sequence is 13 residues long. V was shortened by 7 bases and J by 4 bases, with 13 bases between the two germline ends.

At least ten counts were recorded for this clone. The chain carries TRBV5-1 and TRBJ1-1; D may be TRBD1 (5 bases). V was cut by 3 bases and J by 5 bases, with 17 bases left in between. Per the germline V gene, CDR1 is SGHRS and CDR2 is YFSETQ. The CDR3 sequence is 15 residues long. The CDR3, as DNA: TGCGCCAGCAGCTCCGCGGGGCGGGAGGTGACTGAAGCTTTCTTT. It yields the protein CASSSAGREVTEAFF.

Comments on this clone: A much bigger clone sits one base away, suggesting this may be a read error. The chain carries TRBV15 and TRBJ2-3, with a tentative D call TRBD2 (6 bases). CDR1 and CDR2 (germline): LNHNV, YYDKDF (reference sequence). The CDR3 runs 14 residues. The V end lost 0 bases, the J end lost 8 bases, and 12 bases lay between the germline ends. The CDR3 DNA sequence: TGTGCCACCAGCAGAGATTTAGCGGCAGGTACGCAGTATTTT. This sequence encodes CATSRDLAAGTQYF.

In its sample, this clone was seen many times. The rearrangement joins TRBV28 to TRBJ2-5; TRBD1 matches 9 bases. This CDR3 has 14 amino acids. Germline V gene lookup returns CDR1 MDHEN and CDR2 SYDVKM. With V trimmed by 6 bases and J by 3 bases, 5 bases remained unmatched. As DNA, the CDR3 is TGTGCCAGCAGCAAGGACAGGGGAGAAGAGACCCAGTACTTC. Its translation is CASSKDRGEETQYF.

In its sample, this clone was seen a few times. CDR3 loop: CASSERMFGQETQYF. CDR3 coding DNA: TGTGCCAGCAGCGAGAGGATGTTTGGCCAAGAGACCCAGTACTTC. The rearrangement links TRBV5-6 to TRBJ2-5, with D hard to call. V lost 4 bases and J 1 base, leaving 14 bases between the germline ends. The CDR3 has 15 residues. Germline V gene sequence: CDR1 SGHDT, CDR2 YYEEEE.